This TCR beta chain was observed in a study of blood T cell repertoires in COVID-19. Study background: Collection of acute and convalescent COVID-19 samples took place in the United States, Italy and Spain. The cDNA or gDNA used as material had been derived from T cells, B-cell-depleted T cells, or PBMCs.

This CDR3 is built from 15 residues. The V gene's germline CDR1 is MDHEN and CDR2 SYDVKM. J gave up 1 base and V 5 bases, and 4 bases lay outside the gene matches. This clone came up once. Assay: immunoSEQ multiplex PCR; the TCRdb copy retains only in-frame clones and omits some. The sample yields about 210,000 clones, about 83% seen once. Source material: peripheral blood. The origin of this receptor is a woman in her thirties or forties with active or convalescent COVID-19. The V gene is TRBV28, the J gene TRBJ1-5; TRBD1 matches 8 bases. In nucleotides, the CDR3 is TGTGCCAGCAGTCCAGGGGGCGCAAGCAATCAGCCCCAGCATTTT. Translated: CASSPGGASNQPQHF.